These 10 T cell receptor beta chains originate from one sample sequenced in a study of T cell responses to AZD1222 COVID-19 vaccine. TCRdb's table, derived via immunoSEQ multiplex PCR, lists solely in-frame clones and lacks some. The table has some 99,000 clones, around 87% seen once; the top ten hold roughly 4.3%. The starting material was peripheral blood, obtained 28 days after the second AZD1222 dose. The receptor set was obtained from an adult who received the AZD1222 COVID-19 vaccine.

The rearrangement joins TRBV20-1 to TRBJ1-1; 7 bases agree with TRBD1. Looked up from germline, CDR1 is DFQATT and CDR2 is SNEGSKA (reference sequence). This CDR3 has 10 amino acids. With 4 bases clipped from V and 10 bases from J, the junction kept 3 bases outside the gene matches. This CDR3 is CSATDRAAFF. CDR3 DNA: TGCAGTGCTACCGACAGGGCAGCTTTCTTT.

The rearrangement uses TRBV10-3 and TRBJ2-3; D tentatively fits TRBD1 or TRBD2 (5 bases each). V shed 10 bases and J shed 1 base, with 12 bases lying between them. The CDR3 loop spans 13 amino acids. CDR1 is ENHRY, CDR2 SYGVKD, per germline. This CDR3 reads CATGPSGTDTQYF. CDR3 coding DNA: TGTGCCACGGGACCGAGTGGCACAGATACGCAGTATTTT.

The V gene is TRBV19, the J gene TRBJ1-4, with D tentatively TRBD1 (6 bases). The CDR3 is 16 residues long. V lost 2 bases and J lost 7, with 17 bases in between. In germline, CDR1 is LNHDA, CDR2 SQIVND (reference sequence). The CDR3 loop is CASSIWGAGGGEKLFF. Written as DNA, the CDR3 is TGTGCCAGTAGTATATGGGGGGCCGGGGGCGGTGAAAAACTGTTTTTT. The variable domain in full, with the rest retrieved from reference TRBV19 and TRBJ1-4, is DGGITQSPKYLFRKEGQNVTLSCEQNLNHDAMYWYRQDPGQGLRLIYYSQIVNDFQKGDIAEGYSVSREKKESFPLTVTSAQKNPTAFYLCASSIWGAGGGEKLFFGSGTQLSVL.

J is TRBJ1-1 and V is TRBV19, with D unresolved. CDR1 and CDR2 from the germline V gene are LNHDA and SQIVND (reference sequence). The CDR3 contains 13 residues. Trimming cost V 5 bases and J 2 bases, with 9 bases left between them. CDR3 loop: CASSSGPNTEAFF. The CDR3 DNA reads TGTGCCAGTAGTTCCGGGCCTAACACTGAAGCTTTCTTT.

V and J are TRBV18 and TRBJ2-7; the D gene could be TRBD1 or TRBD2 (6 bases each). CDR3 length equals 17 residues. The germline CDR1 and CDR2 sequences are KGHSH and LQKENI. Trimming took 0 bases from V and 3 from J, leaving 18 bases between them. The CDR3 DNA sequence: TGTGCCAGCTCACCACCTGTCGGGGGCACTGACTACTACGAGCAGTACTTC. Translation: CASSPPVGGTDYYEQYF.

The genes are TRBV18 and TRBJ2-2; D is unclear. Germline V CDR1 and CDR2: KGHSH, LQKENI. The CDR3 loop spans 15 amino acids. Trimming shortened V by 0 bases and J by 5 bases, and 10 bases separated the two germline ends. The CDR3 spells CASSPPSTSTGELFF. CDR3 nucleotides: TGTGCCAGCTCACCACCGAGTACTTCTACCGGGGAGCTGTTTTTT.

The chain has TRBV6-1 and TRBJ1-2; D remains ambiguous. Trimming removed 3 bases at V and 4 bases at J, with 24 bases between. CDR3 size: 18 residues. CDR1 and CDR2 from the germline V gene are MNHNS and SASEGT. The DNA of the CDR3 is TGTGCCAGCAGTGACGATACACCCCAGGAGGATTTCAGCTATGGCTACACCTTC. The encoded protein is CASSDDTPQEDFSYGYTF.

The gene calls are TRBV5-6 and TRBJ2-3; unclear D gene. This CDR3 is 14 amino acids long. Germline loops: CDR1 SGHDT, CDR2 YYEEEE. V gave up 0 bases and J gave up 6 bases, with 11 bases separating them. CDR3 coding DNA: TGTGCCAGCAGCTTGGGGGTGGTGGCGGATACGCAGTATTTT. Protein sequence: CASSLGVVADTQYF.

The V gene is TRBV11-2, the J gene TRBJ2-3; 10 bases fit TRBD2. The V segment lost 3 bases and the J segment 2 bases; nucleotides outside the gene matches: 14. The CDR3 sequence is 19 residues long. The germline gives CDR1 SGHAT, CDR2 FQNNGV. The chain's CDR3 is CASSFSRLLAGRFTDTQYF. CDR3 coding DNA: TGTGCCAGCAGCTTTAGCCGATTACTAGCGGGGAGGTTCACAGATACGCAGTATTTT.

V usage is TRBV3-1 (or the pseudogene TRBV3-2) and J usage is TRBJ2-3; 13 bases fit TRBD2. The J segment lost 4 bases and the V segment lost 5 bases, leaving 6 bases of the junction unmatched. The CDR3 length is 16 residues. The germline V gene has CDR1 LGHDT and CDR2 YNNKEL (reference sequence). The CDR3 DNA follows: TGTGCCAGCAGCACTAGCGGGAGGGCCCTCGCAGATACGCAGTATTTT. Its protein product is CASSTSGRALADTQYF.